This TCR beta chain was recorded in a study of OX40 agonist ivuxolimab in advanced cancers. Study-wide context: Earlier treatment with anti-PD-1, anti-PD-L1 or anti-CTLA-4 was permitted, and 30% to 40% had received some.

This clone was seen only a few times. Its antigen is still unknown. Study-level results: CD8+ T cells showed, on average, more clonal expansion than CD4+ cells.

The CDR3 extends over 14 amino acids. Germline V gives CDR1 SGDLS, CDR2 YYNGEE. The ends were cut back, 4 bases at V and 5 bases at J, with 13 bases in the middle. The method was immunoSEQ multiplex PCR; TCRdb's version includes in-frame clones alone and lacks a portion of them. Here the sample spans under 150,000 clones, 75% to 95% being singletons. The chain recombines TRBV9 with TRBJ2-1; D uncertain. Sequenced here: CD4+ or CD8+ T cells sorted from blood, sampled in a trial of the OX40 agonist ivuxolimab. This TCR was sampled from an adult with an advanced solid tumor such as melanoma, head and neck, liver or kidney cancer. The CDR3, as DNA: TGTGCCAGCAGCCCTCGAGGCCGGGACAATGAGCAGTTCTTC. Encoded protein: CASSPRGRDNEQFF.